These 15 T cell receptor beta chains came from one sample sequenced in a study of Ad26.COV2.S vaccination and SARS-CoV-2 variants. Using immunoSEQ multiplex PCR, the repertoire was profiled, and TCRdb retains in-frame clones only, with some absent. The top ten hold about 1.7% of the sample, which has under 600,000 clones, 80% to 90% seen once. The treatment denotes: roughly 19 received Ad26.COV2.S at low or high dose, single or two shots; about 5 received placebo; per-sample allocation not given. Day 63 after the first injection of vaccine or placebo was the sampling time. The specimen was peripheral blood, collected in a trial of Ad26.COV2.S vaccine versus placebo. The source is a person aged 18-60 years who received the Ad26.COV2.S COVID-19 vaccine or a placebo.

The CDR3: CASSPQQGAGYGYTF. The CDR3 nucleotides are TGTGCCAGCAGCCCGCAACAGGGGGCAGGCTATGGCTACACCTTC. V is TRBV7-3 and J is TRBJ1-2; 9 bases line up with TRBD1. The germline CDR1 and CDR2 sequences are SGHTA and FQGTGA. Losses at the gene ends were 5 bases for V and 4 bases for J; bases not matched to a gene: 8. The CDR3 contains 15 residues. The full variable domain, its missing parts supplied by reference TRBV7-3 and TRBJ1-2, is GAGVSQTPSNKVTEKGKYVELRCDPISGHTALYWYRQSLGQGPEFLIYFQGTGAADDSGLPNDRFFAVRPEGSVSTLKIQRTERGDSAVYLCASSPQQGAGYGYTFGSGTRLTVV.

The chain employs TRBV4-3 and TRBJ1-1; no reliable D call. There are 14 residues in the CDR3. V dropped 0 bases and J dropped 4 bases, with 9 bases sitting between them. From germline, CDR1 is LGHNA and CDR2 YSLEER. The CDR3 protein is CASSQEEGITEAFF. CDR3 bases: TGCGCCAGCAGCCAAGAAGAGGGCATCACTGAAGCTTTCTTT.

In its sample, this clone was seen once. The V call is TRBV18, the J call TRBJ2-1, with D perhaps matching TRBD2 (5 bases). Looked up from germline, CDR1 is KGHSH and CDR2 is LQKENI. V lost 6 bases to trimming and J lost 6 bases, with 18 bases between them. The CDR3 contains 15 residues. The CDR3 DNA follows: TGTGCCAGCTCCCCTCTAGCCCAAGAATTCAATGAGCAGTTCTTC. Its translation is CASSPLAQEFNEQFF. Together with reference TRBV18 and TRBJ2-1, the CDR3 gives the full variable domain: NAGVMQNPRHLVRRRGQEARLRCSPMKGHSHVYWYRQLPEEGLKFMVYLQKENIIDESGMPKERFSAEFPKEGPSILRIQQVVRGDSAAYFCASSPLAQEFNEQFFGPGTRLTVL.

This clone has just a few counts. This chain joins TRBV6-5 and TRBJ1-1; D uncertain. CDR3 length: 13 amino acids. The V gene's germline CDR1 is MNHEY and CDR2 SVGAGI. The V end was cut by 4 bases, the J end by 5 bases, with 11 bases between. CDR3 in amino acids: CASSSPVQTEAFF. CDR3 sequence (DNA): TGTGCCAGCAGTTCCCCGGTCCAGACTGAAGCTTTCTTT.

CDR3 in DNA: TGTGCCAGCGGGGAAGCTCTCACCGGGGAGCTGTTTTTT. Translating it yields CASGEALTGELFF. The V and J genes are TRBV2 and TRBJ2-2, with D unclear. The germline V gene has CDR1 SNHLY and CDR2 FYNNEI. CDR3 length: 13 amino acids. Trimming cost V 8 bases and J 4 bases, with 11 bases left between them.

This sequence joins TRBV30 and TRBJ1-1, with a possible D match to TRBD1 (6 bases). CDR1 GTSNPN and CDR2 SVGIG come from the germline V gene (reference sequence). The CDR3 contains 12 residues. The V and J ends lost 4 bases and 5 bases respectively, with 11 bases between them. DNA for the CDR3: TGTGCCTGGAACAGGGCGGAGACTGAAGCTTTCTTT. It translates to CAWNRAETEAFF.

The chain uses TRBV7-9 and TRBJ2-7; 11 bases match TRBD2. This CDR3 is 16 amino acids long. Germline V lookup: CDR1 SEHNR, CDR2 FQNEAQ (reference sequence). The V gene end was trimmed by 5 bases and the J gene end by 2 bases; junction bases not matched to a gene: 8. CDR3 nucleotides: TGTGCCAGCAGCCCCTCTAGCGGGAGGACTCCCTACGAGCAGTACTTC. It encodes CASSPSSGRTPYEQYF.

The chain combines TRBV5-1 with TRBJ1-1, with TRBD1 matching over 7 bases. The CDR3 has 16 residues. Germline lookup yields CDR1 SGHRS and CDR2 YFSETQ. J lost 0 bases, V lost 0 bases, and 5 bases had no gene match. CDR3 residues: CASSLVRGTMNTEAFF. For the CDR3, the DNA is TGCGCCAGCAGCTTGGTCAGGGGGACCATGAACACTGAAGCTTTCTTT. Full variable domain (outside the CDR3, taken from reference TRBV5-1 and TRBJ1-1): KAGVTQTPRYLIKTRGQQVTLSCSPISGHRSVSWYQQTPGQGLQFLFEYFSETQRNKGNFPGRFSGRQFSNSRSEMNVSTLELGDSALYLCASSLVRGTMNTEAFFGQGTRLTVV.

The chain has TRBV2 and TRBJ1-1; TRBD1 is a possible D gene (5 bases). The CDR3 extends over 13 amino acids. Germline V lookup: CDR1 SNHLY, CDR2 FYNNEI. The germline V and J ends were trimmed by 9 bases and 0 bases, with 11 bases remaining between them. The CDR3 is CASLRQMNTEAFF. CDR3 DNA sequence: TGTGCCAGTCTTAGACAGATGAACACTGAAGCTTTCTTT.

The chain couples TRBV18 to TRBJ2-5; 7 bases agree with TRBD1. CDR3 length equals 14 residues. Germline V gene lookup returns CDR1 KGHSH and CDR2 LQKENI. Trimming took 6 bases from V and 1 from J; bases not matched to a gene: 5. The CDR3 region has the DNA TGTGCCAGCTCCTATGACAGGGTCCAAGAGACCCAGTACTTC. Translated, it gives CASSYDRVQETQYF.

The gene calls are TRBV18 and TRBJ1-1, with D uncertain. Per germline, CDR1 KGHSH and CDR2 LQKENI. The CDR3 is 15 residues long. V was pared by 3 bases and J by 2 bases, with 13 bases between. The CDR3 region is CASSPSGMGNTEAFF. CDR3 bases: TGTGCCAGCTCACCTTCGGGTATGGGTAACACTGAAGCTTTCTTT.

The chain employs TRBV19 and TRBJ2-7; 7 positions match TRBD1. The germline gives CDR1 LNHDA, CDR2 SQIVND (reference sequence). V lost 5 bases and J lost 0; bases outside the gene matches: 4. The CDR3 is 14 amino acids. The CDR3 DNA sequence: TGTGCCAGTAGTTCACAGGGGAACTCCTACGAGCAGTACTTC. Translated, it gives CASSSQGNSYEQYF. The variable domain in full, with the rest retrieved from reference TRBV19 and TRBJ2-7, is DGGITQSPKYLFRKEGQNVTLSCEQNLNHDAMYWYRQDPGQGLRLIYYSQIVNDFQKGDIAEGYSVSREKKESFPLTVTSAQKNPTAFYLCASSSQGNSYEQYFGPGTRLTVT.

The chain employs TRBV11-2 and TRBJ1-5; no clear D. Germline CDR1 is SGHAT and CDR2 is FQNNGV. The CDR3 has 15 amino acids. Trimming left V 4 bases short and J 3 bases short, with 13 bases between. CDR3 region: CASSSQSEPNQPQHF. The CDR3 DNA sequence: TGTGCCAGCAGCTCCCAGAGCGAACCCAATCAGCCCCAGCATTTT.

The chain has TRBV9 and TRBJ2-6; D is ambiguous. The germline V gene encodes CDR1 SGDLS and CDR2 YYNGEE. This CDR3 region has 13 residues. Trimming cost V 4 bases and J 7 bases, with 9 bases left between them. The CDR3 nucleotides read TGTGCCAGCAGCCCGCCCCGCGCCAACGTCCTGACTTTC. The encoded protein is CASSPPRANVLTF.

The chain is built from TRBV4-1 and TRBJ1-5, with D possibly matching TRBD1 (6 bases). Germline V CDR1 and CDR2: MGHRA, YSYEKL. The CDR3 loop spans 17 amino acids. V was pared by 0 bases and J by 5 bases, with 17 bases between. CDR3 residues: CASSQDWAGAGYQPQHF. Here the CDR3 DNA reads TGCGCCAGCAGCCAAGATTGGGCGGGGGCCGGTTATCAGCCCCAGCATTTT.